This T cell receptor beta chain appears in the sequencing data of a study of T cell responses to AZD1222 COVID-19 vaccine (dated by TCRdb to about 2021). Broadly, across the study: TCR sequencing was performed for approximately 240 trial participants, of whom about 210 were given two doses of AZD1222 and around 25 were given two doses of MenACWY control vaccine. Enrollment into the trials was organized by age into subgroups of 18-55, 56-69 and 70-plus years, and those subgroups contained roughly 140, 27 and 60 TCR-sequenced participants, respectively.

The study at large found these results: Participants were mostly white British and included more females than males, and it was suggested by the authors that clonal diversity may have been underestimated. Conclusions about previously exposed vaccinees were limited because only six AZD1222 recipients were SARS-CoV-2 seropositive at baseline. Reportedly, almost half of the unique spike-specific TCRs recognized epitopes lying outside the regions that are mutated in the B.1.351 and B.1.1.7 variants. No day 14 peak-response samples were available, so repertoires were characterized only after the peak T cell response. A significant rise in spike-specific TCR breadth and depth was observed after two AZD1222 doses relative to day 0 and relative to MenACWY recipients. The 56-69-year group was small, and its depth increase did not reach significance, likely because of low power. The whole spike protein was spanned by vaccine-associated CD4 TCRs, and dominant responses were seen in regions 160-218 and 743-854.

Clipping removes 0 bases from V and 3 bases from J, with 2 as the unmatched junction base count. From the cysteine up to the phenylalanine, the CDR3 has a length of 15 residues. Just CDR3 DNA is preserved here, 45 bases in frame from base 1. Per the germline V gene, SGDLS is the CDR1 and YYNGEE is the CDR2. In light of the paper, this sample's time point label describes: about 28 days (+/-7) after the second vaccine dose. The treatment or condition label of this sample denotes: meningococcal conjugate vaccine given as trial control. Vaccinee samples were obtained from the UK trials COV001 and COV002, which included a single-blind randomized controlled phase 2/3 trial of AZD1222 (ChAdOx1 nCoV-19) in healthy adults. For TCRbeta chain sequencing, PBMC samples were collected from trial participants at day 0 and at day 28 after the second dose. The CDR3 regions of human TCRbeta chains were analyzed by immunosequencing. The source study handled its data this way. TCRs in the repertoires were compared against a reference library of SARS-CoV-2-specific TCRs that had been generated with the MIRA antigen-specificity platform. Breadth was defined as the fraction of unique TCRs that were SARS-CoV-2-associated. Depth was defined as the fraction of total T cells that were SARS-CoV-2-associated. Using the MIRA data, every spike-specific TCR was mapped to the spike region that the TCR reacted to and assigned to either a CD4 or a CD8 class. Log10-transformed breadth and depth values were compared by one-way ANOVA with Sidak's multiple comparisons tests. Sourced from immuneACCESS, this table was stored by TCRdb with only in-frame sequences that have V and J called. A share of the clones is absent; for the studies checked, an unresolved V gene accounts for under half, and the remainder has no known explanation. The V and J calls and the clone size are those of that table, but D and trimming were determined from the DNA. This sample has under 45,000 clones in its table, and approximately 88% of those were observed once. 26% of the sample is in the top ten clones.

As regards this clone: Its antigen remains undetermined. No much larger clonotype is one base removed from it; base qualities were not supplied.

Here the sequenced sample was peripheral blood, taken 28 days after the second dose of the MenACWY control vaccine. The sequence is built from TRBV9 and TRBJ2-7; TRBD1 agrees with 11 junctional bases. The receptor comes from an adult who received the MenACWY meningococcal vaccine as a control. CDR3 reads: CASSVGTGGDYEQYF. In nucleotide form, the sequence is TGTGCCAGCAGCGTAGGGACAGGGGGCGACTACGAGCAGTACTTC. Outside the CDR3, residues come from the reference TRBV9 and TRBJ2-7 proteins, so the full variable domain is: DSGVTQTPKHLITATGQRVTLRCSPRSGDLSVYWYQQSLDQGLQFLIQYYNGEERAKGNILERFSAQQFPDLHSELNLSSLELGDSALYFCASSVGTGGDYEQYFGPGTRLTVT.